This TCR beta chain was obtained from a study of identical twins. The study's findings and limits: Researchers reported excess low generation probability among twin-shared out-of-frame alpha sequences.

Each CDR3 protein gets one entry after TCRdb re-called the 5' RACE reads with MiXCR. The sample has roughly 500,000 distinct CDR3 sequences; roughly a fifth are singletons. Regarding this clonotype: Its antigen is as yet unknown.

CDR1 DFQATT and CDR2 SNEGSKA come from the germline V gene (reference sequence). The CDR3 length is 13 residues. V lost 3 bases to trimming and J lost 2 bases, with 8 bases between them. These same data were also listed under a study on T cells expressing NK-cell markers. From that paper: Whether expanded NKG2C+ T cell clones recognized HCMV stayed uncertain.

Sequenced input: CD4+ T cells sorted from blood. The clonotype originates from a woman aged 18-30 years in good health. This chain uses TRBV20-1 with TRBJ1-5; D remains ambiguous. CDR3 coding DNA: TGCAGTGCTAGTACCCCGGGCAATCAGCCCCAGCATTTT. Its translation: CSASTPGNQPQHF.